This note documents a single T cell receptor beta chain sequence. What it binds is not known. Looked up from germline, CDR1 is SGHRS and CDR2 is YFSETQ. This CDR3 spans 15 amino acids. V lost 0 bases, J lost 3 bases, and 10 bases lay in between. The CD4+ fraction was divided into a CD45RA+ naive subset and a CD45RA-negative memory subset. This record belongs to a study of shared clonotypes between healthy human individuals. The table came from immunoSEQ multiplex PCR; TCRdb's copy has only in-frame clones and leaves some out. This sample carries some 1,600,000 clones, around 98% of them seen once, and the ten largest clones take around 0.45%. The study, taken as a whole, reports: Some clonotypes were shared by all four sorted-subset donors, while others were not shared. The non-shared ones had lower generation probabilities than the shared ones.

The chain has TRBV5-1 and TRBJ2-1, with D unresolved. This clonotype was sampled from a man aged 25-40 years in good health. Sequenced sample: naive CD4+ T cells sorted from blood. The subset is: CD45RA+ positively selected. CDR3 protein: CASSLASLGYNEQFF. The DNA of the CDR3 is TGCGCCAGCAGCTTGGCCAGTTTGGGCTACAATGAGCAGTTCTTC.